This TCR beta chain was found in a study of blood T cells in healthy people across ages. CDR3 size: 15 residues. Looked up from germline, CDR1 is MNHEY and CDR2 is SVGAGI. Between the trimmed V and J ends, which lost 4 bases and 7 bases, there was a span of 19 bases. Primers used in a second PCR of about 6 to 12 cycles were a sample-barcoded 5' primer and a J-beta primer mix. TCRdb processed the 5' RACE reads anew with MiXCR; each CDR3 protein has one entry. The sample consists of about 1 million distinct CDR3 sequences, roughly a quarter of them appearing once. There are a few counts of this clonotype. This sample was shared with a second study, whose subject was T cells of mothers and their children.

The chain employs TRBV6-5 and TRBJ2-5; either TRBD1 or TRBD2 may fit D (5 bases each). Sequenced: blood. The receptor comes from a girl aged 2 to 10 in good health. CDR3 sequence reads: CASSFATTPRGTQYF. The DNA of the CDR3 is TGTGCCAGCAGTTTCGCGACTACCCCAAGGGGGACCCAGTACTTC.